This TCR beta chain was retrieved from a study of a mutant IDH1 vaccine in newly diagnosed glioma. About the research overall: The treated population exhibited a male proportion of about 60%, a female proportion of about 38%, and a mean age of approximately 41 years. Earlier treatment was radiotherapy, temozolomide, or both, with most getting both. Broader study findings: Pseudoprogression apparently tracked independently of changes in top peripheral T cell clonotypes. The study observed vaccine-induced immune responses in around 94% of patients.

CDR1 is SGHVS and CDR2 is FNYEAQ in the germline V gene. Between the trimmed V and J ends, which lost 4 bases and 6 bases, there was a span of 16 bases. The CDR3 totals 14 residues. The table came from immunoSEQ multiplex PCR; TCRdb's copy has only in-frame clones and leaves some out. The data hold about 92,000 clones, with about 83% observed a single time. The time point denotes: baseline, week 1 (first vaccination visit). The sample's treatment: pre-vaccination baseline after standard-of-care therapy. Of note for this clone: Its antigen is unknown.

The rearrangement uses TRBV7-6 and TRBJ2-7; D uncertain. This clonotype was sampled from a woman aged 45-65 years with glioma. The sample consisted of PBMCs, taken from a glioma patient treated with radiotherapy, temozolomide or both. Here the CDR3 reads CASSYLSGTGEQYF. The CDR3, as DNA: TGTGCCAGCAGCTACCTGAGTGGAACCGGCGAGCAGTACTTC.